This is a list of T cell receptor beta chains from one sample in a study of cytomegalovirus exposure and HLA in healthy donors. Some clones are missing from TCRdb's copy, which holds only in-frame ones; the method was immunoSEQ multiplex PCR. Of roughly 45,000 clones listed, 64% are singletons. The sample comprised PBMCs. These receptors came from a human donor in good health. The CDR3 runs from the conserved cysteine through the conserved F or W. The D gene is left open where the match is weak. Not every row has a clone size; where given, it reads once, few, many or a size class.

-	TRBD2	TRBV28	15	TRBJ2-5	TGTGCCAGCGGGGTGGTGGGGACTAGCCTCGAGACCCAGTACTTC	CASGVVGTSLETQYF
once	-	TRBV27	13	TRBJ1-1	TGTGCCAGCAGAAGACTCACGAACACTGAAGCTTTCTTT	CASRRLTNTEAFF
few	-	TRBV7-2	13	TRBJ1-2	TGTGCCAGCAGCGTTACAGGGAGAACTGGCTACACCTTC	CASSVTGRTGYTF
-	-	TRBV5-1	13	TRBJ1-1	TGCGCCAGCAGCCGTGAAACGGGCACTGAAGCTTTCTTT	CASSRETGTEAFF
few	TRBD1	TRBV2	13	TRBJ2-7	TGTGCCAGCAAACCGGGACAGTTATACGAGCAGTACTTC	CASKPGQLYEQYF
-	-	TRBV6-5	13	TRBJ2-7	TGTGCCAGCAGCCTCCCGGGGGCCTACGAGCAGTACTTC	CASSLPGAYEQYF
-	-	TRBV28	10	TRBJ1-2	TGTGCCAGCAGCTCCTATGGCTACACCTTC	CASSSYGYTF
-	-	TRBV27	11	TRBJ2-7	TGTGCCAGCAGTACCGGTGCCGAGCAGTACTTC	CASSTGAEQYF
-	-	TRBV9	15	TRBJ2-7	TGTGCCAGCAGCACACACAGGAACCCTACCTACGAGCAGTACTTC	CASSTHRNPTYEQYF
few	-	TRBV30	16	TRBJ1-6	TGTGCCTGGACCCGGGGGGGAACCTCCTATAATTCACCCCTCCACTTT	CAWTRGGTSYNSPLHF
-	-	TRBV30	12	TRBJ1-2	TGTGCCTGGACCCCTGGGCGTTATGGCTACACCTTC	CAWTPGRYGYTF
-	TRBD1	TRBV7-9	16	TRBJ1-1	TGTGCCAGCAGCTTCTCACCGGGACAGGGGGACACTGAAGCTTTCTTT	CASSFSPGQGDTEAFF
-	-	TRBV27	14	TRBJ2-5	TGTGCCAGCAGTTTCCGGGGGACTTTAGAGACCCAGTACTTC	CASSFRGTLETQYF
few	-	TRBV6-5	12	TRBJ1-3	TGTGCCAGCCGAGACACTGGAAACACCATATATTTT	CASRDTGNTIYF
few	TRBD2	TRBV7-8	15	TRBJ2-7	TGTGCCAGCAGCCGAGGCCCGGGGGGTAGTAACGAGCAGTACTTC	CASSRGPGGSNEQYF
-	-	TRBV2	12	TRBJ2-7	TGTGCCAGCAGTAGACAGGCCTACGAGCAGTACTTC	CASSRQAYEQYF
-	TRBD1	TRBV30	16	TRBJ1-6	TGTGCCTGGAGTGTACGGGGGGGGACAGGGAATTCACCCCTCCACTTT	CAWSVRGGTGNSPLHF
-	-	TRBV29-1	17	TRBJ2-7	TGCAGCGTTGATGGCCCCTCGCGAGCAGGGGGGAGGTACGAGCAGTACTTC	CSVDGPSRAGGRYEQYF
few	-	TRBV9	13	TRBJ1-1	TGTGCCAGCAGCGTAGACTGGAACACTGAAGCTTTCTTT	CASSVDWNTEAFF
-	-	TRBV5-1	16	TRBJ2-7	TGCGCCAGCAGCTCAGGACCGGGGGGCACAACCTACGAGCAGTACTTC	CASSSGPGGTTYEQYF
few	TRBD1	TRBV4-2	14	TRBJ1-5	TGTGCCAGCAGCCGCAAGGGGGCGGATCAGCCCCAGCATTTT	CASSRKGADQPQHF
-	-	TRBV29-1	12	TRBJ2-5	TGCAGCGTTGAACCCGGGGTAGAGACCCAGTACTTC	CSVEPGVETQYF
-	TRBD2	TRBV29-1	21	TRBJ2-7	TGCAGCGTTGAAAGTGTGGCTAGCGGGGGGATAAGCCACACATCCAACTACGAGCAGTACTTC	CSVESVASGGISHTSNYEQYF
-	TRBD1	TRBV18	15	TRBJ1-1	TGTGCCAGCTCACCATTTGACAGGGGACGCACTGAAGCTTTCTTT	CASSPFDRGRTEAFF